Given below is one T cell receptor (beta chain) in context. Roughly 0.45 to 1 ug RNA was reverse transcribed with random hexamers. TCRdb processed the immunoSEQ multiplex PCR reads anew with MiXCR; each CDR3 protein has one entry. In the table there are 170,000 or so distinct CDR3 sequences, approximately 95% of which are singletons. The entry originates in a study of CD8 T cells in Susac syndrome. With V trimmed by 6 bases and J by 7 bases, 5 bases remained unmatched. Germline V gene data show CDR1 as SGHAT and CDR2 as FQNNGV. The CDR3 covers 13 residues. The sequence derives from a human donor with Susac syndrome. The material sequenced was CD4+ T cells from PBMCs. The chain is built from TRBV11-2 and TRBJ2-5; TRBD2 matches 10 bases. CDR3 loop: CASRQAGGGTQYF. CDR3 nucleotide sequence: TGTGCCAGCAGACAAGCGGGAGGGGGGACCCAGTACTTC.